This paragraph reports one T cell receptor beta chain. This clonotype has a handful of counts. What antigen it recognizes has not been identified. Per-base qualities were not stored, and no clone one base away is much larger. The patients picked for sequencing were ones in whom flow cytometry had shown an expansion of CD8+CD57+ cells. All patients had severe acquired aplastic anemia diagnosed by International Study of Aplastic Anemia and Agranulocytosis and Camitta criteria. No therapy had been received by the patients at the time of blood sampling. In the study, sorted CD4+ and CD8+ blood T cells from patients with severe aplastic anemia and from healthy subjects underwent deep sequencing of TCR repertoires. In the USA, patient enrollment took place under clinicaltrials.gov protocols 00001620, 01623167, 00001397, 00071045, 00081523 and 00961064. Ficoll-Paque density gradient centrifugation was used to isolate peripheral blood mononuclear cells. Before DNA was extracted, CD4+ and CD8+ T cells were sorted using either FACS or magnetic beads.

TCR beta VDJ combination and CDR3 sequence profiling used genomic DNA as the template. An Illumina HiSeq 2000 was used for TCR repertoire sequencing. The published analysis was carried out like this. Repertoire assessment relied on Simpson's diversity index, CDR3 size and DJ length profiles, and TRBV/TRBJ rearrangement plots. The most abundant DNA sequence in the deep sequencing data was taken as the immunodominant clone. CDR3 amino acid sequences were checked for sharing between subjects and were compared against published repertoires and the VDJdb database. Starting from the raw public reads, TCRdb applied fastp trimming at Q25, assembled clones with MiXCR and retained in-frame beta chains. Rows merge per CDR3 protein into single entries with the most common DNA and genes. The V and J calls were not made by the authors but by TCRdb's processing. For this sample the table gives around 200,000 distinct CDR3 sequences, of which approximately 48% were detected only once. The ten most abundant clones make up about an eighth of the sample.

Measured from the cysteine to the phenylalanine, the CDR3 is 15 residues long. The only DNA kept is the CDR3, 45 bases in frame from the first base. V trim: 3 bases; J trim: 10 bases; unmatched bases: 11. The sample comes from a study of CD8+CD57+ T cells in acquired aplastic anemia (dated by TCRdb to 2016 to 2019). Some background on the complete study: On average, sorted CD4+ and CD8+ cells yielded around 3.5 ug of extracted DNA, with a range of roughly 0.17 to 27.4 ug. CD8+CD57+ expansion was defined as a frequency above the mean frequency observed in healthy subjects.

Results the study describes overall, beyond this receptor: Fewer than 30 CD8+ CDR3 sequences were found in both patients and controls but appeared to be highly expressed in patients and within the immunodominant clones of the patients. Patients and healthy controls showed no significant difference in CD8+ Simpson's diversity (P=0.060).

The sequencing sample was made of sorted CD4+, CD8+, or CD8+CD57+ T cells (not recorded which) from PBMCs. The clonotype comes from a human donor with aplastic anemia. The sequence joins TRBV12-3 or TRBV12-4 to TRBJ2-1, with 8 bases in between that match TRBD2. The bases are TGTGCCAGCAGTTTTTTAAGCGGGGGAGGCGAGGAGCAGTTCTTC. Its protein reads: CASSFLSGGGEEQFF.